This T cell receptor (beta chain) was identified during a study of vaccination and CD4 T cells after COVID-19. Note on this clonotype: The antigen is undetermined.

Specified treatment: roughly 10-day PBMC culture with coronavirus spike peptide pools or control peptides (ViraFEST assay). Researchers reported culturing approximately 2 million PBMCs per well with approximately 10 IU/ml IL-2 and 8 to 10 ug/ml peptide pools. Sequencing of cultured CD4+ T cell DNA used the Oncomine TCR Beta short-read assay. CD4+ T cells were cultured, and genomic DNA was extracted from them. TCRdb called the PCR reads again in MiXCR, with one record for every CDR3 protein. This repertoire shows 13,000 or so distinct CDR3 sequences, roughly 73% found once; its top ten account for 28%. The material sequenced was CD4+ T cells from blood, cultured in vitro. This receptor was identified in a human donor who had recovered from COVID-19.

Here the CDR3 reads CASSGGPPRWGYTF. The CDR3 region has the DNA TGTGCCAGCAGTGGGGGACCCCCAAGGTGGGGCTACACCTTC. The genes are TRBV6-2 or TRBV6-3 and TRBJ1-2; D is perhaps TRBD1 (5 bases). The germline V gene has CDR1 MNHEY and CDR2 SVGEGT. V lost 5 bases and J 8 bases, leaving 18 bases between the germline ends. CDR3 size: 14 residues.